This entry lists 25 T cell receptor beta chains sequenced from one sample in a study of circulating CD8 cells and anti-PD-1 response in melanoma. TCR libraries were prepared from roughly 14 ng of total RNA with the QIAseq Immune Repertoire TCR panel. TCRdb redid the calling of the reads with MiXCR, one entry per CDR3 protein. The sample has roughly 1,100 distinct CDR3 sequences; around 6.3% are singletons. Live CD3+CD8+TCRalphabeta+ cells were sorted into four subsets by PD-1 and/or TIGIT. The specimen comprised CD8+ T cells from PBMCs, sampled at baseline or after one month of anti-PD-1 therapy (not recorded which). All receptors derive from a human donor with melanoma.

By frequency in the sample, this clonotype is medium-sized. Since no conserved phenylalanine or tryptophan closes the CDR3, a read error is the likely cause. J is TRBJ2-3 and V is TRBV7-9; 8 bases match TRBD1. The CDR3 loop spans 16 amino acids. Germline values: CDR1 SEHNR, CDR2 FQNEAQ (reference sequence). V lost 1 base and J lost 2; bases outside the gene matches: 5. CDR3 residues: CASSLVDRAPTDTQYL. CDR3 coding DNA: TGTGCCAGCAGCTTAGTGGACAGGGCTCCCACAGATACGCAGTATCTT.

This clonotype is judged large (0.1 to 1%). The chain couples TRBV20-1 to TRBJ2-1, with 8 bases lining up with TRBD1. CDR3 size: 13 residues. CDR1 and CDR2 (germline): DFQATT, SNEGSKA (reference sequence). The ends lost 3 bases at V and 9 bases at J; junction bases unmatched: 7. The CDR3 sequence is CSARSQGEREQFF. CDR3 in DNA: TGCAGTGCTAGGTCACAGGGGGAGCGTGAGCAGTTCTTC.

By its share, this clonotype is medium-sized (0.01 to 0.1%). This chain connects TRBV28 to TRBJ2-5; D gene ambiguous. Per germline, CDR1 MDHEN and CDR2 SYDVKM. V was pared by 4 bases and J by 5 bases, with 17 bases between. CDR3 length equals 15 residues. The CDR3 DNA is TGTGCCAGCAGTTATCAAGGCCTTCTCGGGGAGACCCAGTACTTC. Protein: CASSYQGLLGETQYF.

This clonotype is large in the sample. The CDR3 sequence: CASSLGSSSYNEQFF. The CDR3 bases are TGTGCCAGCAGTTTAGGGTCGAGCTCCTACAATGAGCAGTTCTTC. The rearrangement links TRBV28 to TRBJ2-1; D is unresolved. This CDR3 spans 15 amino acids. Germline CDR1 reads MDHEN; CDR2 reads SYDVKM. Trimming pared 2 bases from V and 0 bases from J, leaving 8 bases between.

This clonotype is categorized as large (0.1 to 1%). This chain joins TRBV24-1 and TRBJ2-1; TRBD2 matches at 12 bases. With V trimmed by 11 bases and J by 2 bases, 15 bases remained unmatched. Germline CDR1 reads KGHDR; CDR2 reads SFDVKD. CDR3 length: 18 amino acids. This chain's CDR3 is CAIASPSGRAGTYNEQFF. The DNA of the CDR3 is TGTGCCATCGCCTCGCCTAGCGGGAGGGCTGGGACCTACAATGAGCAGTTCTTC.

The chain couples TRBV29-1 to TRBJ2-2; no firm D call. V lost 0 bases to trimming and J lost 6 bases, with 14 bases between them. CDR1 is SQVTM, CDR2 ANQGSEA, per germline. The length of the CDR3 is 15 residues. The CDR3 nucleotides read TGCAGCGTTGAAGATGCGTCAATAAATGCCGGGGAGCTGTTTTTT. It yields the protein CSVEDASINAGELFF.

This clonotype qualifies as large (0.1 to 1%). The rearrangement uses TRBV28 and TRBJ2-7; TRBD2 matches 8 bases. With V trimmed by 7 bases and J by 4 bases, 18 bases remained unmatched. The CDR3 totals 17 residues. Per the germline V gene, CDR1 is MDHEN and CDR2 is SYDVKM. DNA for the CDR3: TGTGCCAGCACGAAGCCCCCCGGGAGGGGCGGACCATACGAGCAGTACTTC. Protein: CASTKPPGRGGPYEQYF.

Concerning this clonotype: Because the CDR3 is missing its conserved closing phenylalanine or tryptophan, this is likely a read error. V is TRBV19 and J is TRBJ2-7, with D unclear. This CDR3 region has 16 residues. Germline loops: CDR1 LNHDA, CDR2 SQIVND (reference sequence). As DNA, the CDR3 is TGTGCCGGTAGTATAGATGGAACAGCCAGCTCCTACGAGCAGTACTAC. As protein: CAGSIDGTASSYEQYY.

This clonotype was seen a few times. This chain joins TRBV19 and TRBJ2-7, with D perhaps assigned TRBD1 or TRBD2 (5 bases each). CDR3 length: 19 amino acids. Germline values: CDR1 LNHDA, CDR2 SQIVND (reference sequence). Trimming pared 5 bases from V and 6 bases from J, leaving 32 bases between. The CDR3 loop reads CASSPGGHRSLVNEVEQYF. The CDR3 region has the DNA TGTGCCAGTAGTCCCGGAGGACATCGATCTTTGGTTAACGAGGTCGAGCAGTACTTC.

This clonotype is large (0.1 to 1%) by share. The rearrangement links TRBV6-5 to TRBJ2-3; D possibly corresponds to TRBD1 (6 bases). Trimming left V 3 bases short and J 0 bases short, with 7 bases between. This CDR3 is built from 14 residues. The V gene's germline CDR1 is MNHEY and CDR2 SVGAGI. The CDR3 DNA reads TGTGCCAGCAGTTATACAGGGAGCACAGATACGCAGTATTTT. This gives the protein CASSYTGSTDTQYF.

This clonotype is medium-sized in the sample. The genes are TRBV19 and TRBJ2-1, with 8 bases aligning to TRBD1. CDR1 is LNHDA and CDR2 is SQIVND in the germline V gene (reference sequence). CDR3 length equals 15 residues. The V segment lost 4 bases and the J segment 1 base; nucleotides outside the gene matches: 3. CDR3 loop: CASSNDRGSYNEQFF. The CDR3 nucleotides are TGTGCCAGTAGTAACGACAGGGGTTCCTACAATGAGCAGTTCTTC. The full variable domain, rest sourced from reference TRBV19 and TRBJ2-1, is DGGITQSPKYLFRKEGQNVTLSCEQNLNHDAMYWYRQDPGQGLRLIYYSQIVNDFQKGDIAEGYSVSREKKESFPLTVTSAQKNPTAFYLCASSNDRGSYNEQFFGPGTRLTVL.

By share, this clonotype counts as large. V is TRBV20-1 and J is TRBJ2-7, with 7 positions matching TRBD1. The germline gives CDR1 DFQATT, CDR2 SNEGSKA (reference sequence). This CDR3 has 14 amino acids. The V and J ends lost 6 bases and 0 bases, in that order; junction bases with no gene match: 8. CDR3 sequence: CSAENRDSSYEQYF. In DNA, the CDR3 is TGCAGTGCCGAAAACCGGGACAGCTCCTACGAGCAGTACTTC.

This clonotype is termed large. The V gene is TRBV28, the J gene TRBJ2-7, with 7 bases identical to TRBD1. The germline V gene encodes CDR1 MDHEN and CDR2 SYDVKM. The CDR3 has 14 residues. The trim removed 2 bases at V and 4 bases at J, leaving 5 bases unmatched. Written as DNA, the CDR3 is TGTGCCAGCAGTTTAGAGGGGGCGCTTTACGAGCAGTACTTC. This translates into CASSLEGALYEQYF. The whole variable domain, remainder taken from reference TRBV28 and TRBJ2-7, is DVKVTQSSRYLVKRTGEKVFLECVQDMDHENMFWYRQDPGLGLRLIYFSYDVKMKEKGDIPEGYSVSREKKERFSLILESASTNQTSMYLCASSLEGALYEQYFGPGTRLTVT.

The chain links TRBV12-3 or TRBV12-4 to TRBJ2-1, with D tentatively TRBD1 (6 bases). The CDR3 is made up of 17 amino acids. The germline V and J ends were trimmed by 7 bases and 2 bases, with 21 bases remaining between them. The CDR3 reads CASNDKDGTNAYNEQFF. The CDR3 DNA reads TGTGCCAGCAATGATAAGGACGGGACAAACGCCTACAATGAGCAGTTCTTC.

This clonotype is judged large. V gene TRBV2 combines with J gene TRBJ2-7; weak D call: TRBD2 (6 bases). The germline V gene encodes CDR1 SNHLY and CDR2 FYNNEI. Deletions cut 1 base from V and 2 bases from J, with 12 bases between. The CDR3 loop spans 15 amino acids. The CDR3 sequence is CASSEGDSQTYEQYF. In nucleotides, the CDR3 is TGTGCCAGCAGTGAAGGGGACTCCCAAACCTACGAGCAGTACTTC.

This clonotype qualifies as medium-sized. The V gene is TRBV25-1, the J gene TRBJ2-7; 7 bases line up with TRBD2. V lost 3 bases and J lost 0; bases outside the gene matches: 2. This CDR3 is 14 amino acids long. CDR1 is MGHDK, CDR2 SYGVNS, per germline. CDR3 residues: CASSDGGTSYEQYF. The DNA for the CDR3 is TGTGCCAGCAGTGACGGGGGGACCTCCTACGAGCAGTACTTC.

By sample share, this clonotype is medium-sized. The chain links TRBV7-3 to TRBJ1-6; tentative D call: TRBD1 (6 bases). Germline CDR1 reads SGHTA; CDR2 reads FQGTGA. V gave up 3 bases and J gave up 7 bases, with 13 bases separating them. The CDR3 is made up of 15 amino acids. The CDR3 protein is CASSLGQGPNSPLHF. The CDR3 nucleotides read TGTGCCAGCAGCTTGGGGCAGGGGCCAAATTCACCCCTCCACTTT. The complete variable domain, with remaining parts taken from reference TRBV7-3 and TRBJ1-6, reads GAGVSQTPSNKVTEKGKYVELRCDPISGHTALYWYRQSLGQGPEFLIYFQGTGAADDSGLPNDRFFAVRPEGSVSTLKIQRTERGDSAVYLCASSLGQGPNSPLHFGNGTRLTVT.

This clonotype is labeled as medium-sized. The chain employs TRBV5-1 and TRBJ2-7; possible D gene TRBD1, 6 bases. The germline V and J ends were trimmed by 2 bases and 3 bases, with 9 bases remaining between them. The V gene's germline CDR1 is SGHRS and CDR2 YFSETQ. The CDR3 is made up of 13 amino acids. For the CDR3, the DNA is TGCGCCAGCAGCTTTGGACAGTTCTACGAGCAGTACTTC. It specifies CASSFGQFYEQYF. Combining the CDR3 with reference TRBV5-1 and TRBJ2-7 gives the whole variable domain KAGVTQTPRYLIKTRGQQVTLSCSPISGHRSVSWYQQTPGQGLQFLFEYFSETQRNKGNFPGRFSGRQFSNSRSEMNVSTLELGDSALYLCASSFGQFYEQYFGPGTRLTVT.

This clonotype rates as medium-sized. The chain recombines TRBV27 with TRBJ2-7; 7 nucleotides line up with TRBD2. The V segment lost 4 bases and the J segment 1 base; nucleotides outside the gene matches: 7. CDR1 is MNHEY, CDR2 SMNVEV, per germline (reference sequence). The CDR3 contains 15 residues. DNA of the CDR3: TGTGCCAGCAGTTCCATTAGCGGGCCATCCTACGAGCAGTACTTC. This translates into CASSSISGPSYEQYF.

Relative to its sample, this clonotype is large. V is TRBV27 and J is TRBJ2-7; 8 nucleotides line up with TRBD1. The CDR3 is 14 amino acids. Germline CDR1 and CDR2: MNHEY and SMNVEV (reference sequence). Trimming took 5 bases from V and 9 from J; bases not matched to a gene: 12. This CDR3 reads CASSHNRGLAWQYF. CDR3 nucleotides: TGTGCCAGCAGTCATAACAGGGGGTTAGCTTGGCAGTACTTC.

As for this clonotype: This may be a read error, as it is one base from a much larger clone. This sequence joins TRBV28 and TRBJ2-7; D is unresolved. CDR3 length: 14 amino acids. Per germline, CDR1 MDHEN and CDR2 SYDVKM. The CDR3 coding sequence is TGTGCCAGCAGGGTAAGGGTGGCCTTCTACGAGCAGCACTTC. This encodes CASRVRVAFYEQHF. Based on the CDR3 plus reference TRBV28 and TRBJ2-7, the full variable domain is DVKVTQSSRYLVKRTGEKVFLECVQDMDHENMFWYRQDPGLGLRLIYFSYDVKMKEKGDIPEGYSVSREKKERFSLILESASTNQTSMYLCASRVRVAFYEQHFGPGTRLTVT.

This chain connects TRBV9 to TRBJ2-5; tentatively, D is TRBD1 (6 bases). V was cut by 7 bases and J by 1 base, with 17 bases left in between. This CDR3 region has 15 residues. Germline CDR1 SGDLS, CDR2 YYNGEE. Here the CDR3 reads CASGATGATQETQYF. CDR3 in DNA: TGTGCCAGCGGCGCGACAGGAGCCACCCAAGAGACCCAGTACTTC. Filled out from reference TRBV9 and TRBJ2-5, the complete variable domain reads DSGVTQTPKHLITATGQRVTLRCSPRSGDLSVYWYQQSLDQGLQFLIQYYNGEERAKGNILERFSAQQFPDLHSELNLSSLELGDSALYFCASGATGATQETQYFGPGTRLLVL.

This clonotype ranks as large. The CDR3, as DNA: TGTGCCAGCAGTTCGGGGACGCTCAATGAGCAGTTCTTC. Translated: CASSSGTLNEQFF. The chain recombines TRBV12-3 or TRBV12-4 with TRBJ2-1; either TRBD1 or TRBD2 may fit D (5 bases each). V gave up 4 bases and J gave up 6 bases, with 10 bases separating them. The CDR3 spans 13 residues.

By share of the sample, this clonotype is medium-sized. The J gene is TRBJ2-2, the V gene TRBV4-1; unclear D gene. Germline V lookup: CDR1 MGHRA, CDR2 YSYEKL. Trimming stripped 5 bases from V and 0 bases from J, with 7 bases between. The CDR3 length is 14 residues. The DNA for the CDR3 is TGCGCCAGCAGCTCCCACTCGAACACCGGGGAGCTGTTTTTT. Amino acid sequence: CASSSHSNTGELFF.

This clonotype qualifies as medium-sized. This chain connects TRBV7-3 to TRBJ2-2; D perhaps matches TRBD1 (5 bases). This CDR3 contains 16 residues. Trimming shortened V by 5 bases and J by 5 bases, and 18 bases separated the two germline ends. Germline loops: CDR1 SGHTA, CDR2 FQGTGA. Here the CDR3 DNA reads TGTGCCAGCAGCCCCCCCCAGGGTATCGGGACCGGGGAGCTGTTTTTT. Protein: CASSPPQGIGTGELFF.